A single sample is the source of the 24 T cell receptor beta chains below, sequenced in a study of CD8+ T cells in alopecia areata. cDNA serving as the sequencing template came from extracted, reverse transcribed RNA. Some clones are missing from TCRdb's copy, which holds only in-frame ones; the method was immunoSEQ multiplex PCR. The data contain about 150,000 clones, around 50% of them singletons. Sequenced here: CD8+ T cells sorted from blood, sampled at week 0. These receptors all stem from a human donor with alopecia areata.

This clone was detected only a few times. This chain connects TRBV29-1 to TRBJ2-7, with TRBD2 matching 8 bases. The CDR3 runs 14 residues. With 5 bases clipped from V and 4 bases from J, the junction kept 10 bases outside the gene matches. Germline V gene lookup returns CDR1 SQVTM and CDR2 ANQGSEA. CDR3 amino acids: CSVTGGAAVYEQYF. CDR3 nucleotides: TGCAGCGTTACGGGAGGGGCCGCGGTATACGAGCAGTACTTC.

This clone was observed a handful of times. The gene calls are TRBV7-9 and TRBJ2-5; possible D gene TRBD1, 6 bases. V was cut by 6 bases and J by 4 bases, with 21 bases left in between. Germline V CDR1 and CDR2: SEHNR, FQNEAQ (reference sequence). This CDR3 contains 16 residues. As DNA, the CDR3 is TGTGCCAGCAGGGCAGCGCTAGGACAGCGAACAGAGACCCAGTACTTC. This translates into CASRAALGQRTETQYF.

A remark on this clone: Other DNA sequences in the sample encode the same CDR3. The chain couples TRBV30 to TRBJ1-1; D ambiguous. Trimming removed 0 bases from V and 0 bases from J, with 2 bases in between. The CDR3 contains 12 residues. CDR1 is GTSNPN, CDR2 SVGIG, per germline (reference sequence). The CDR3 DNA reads TGTGCCTGGAGTGTTATGAACACTGAAGCTTTCTTT. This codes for CAWSVMNTEAFF.

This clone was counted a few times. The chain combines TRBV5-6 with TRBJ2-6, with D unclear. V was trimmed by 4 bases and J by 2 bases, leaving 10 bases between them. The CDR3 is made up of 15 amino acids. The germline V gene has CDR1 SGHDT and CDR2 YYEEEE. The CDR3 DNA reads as TGTGCCAGCAGCCCCGATTCAACTGGGGCCAACGTCCTGACTTTC. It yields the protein CASSPDSTGANVLTF. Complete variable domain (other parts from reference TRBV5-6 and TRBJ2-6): DAGVTQSPTHLIKTRGQQVTLRCSPKSGHDTVSWYQQALGQGPQFIFQYYEEEERQRGNFPDRFSGHQFPNYSSELNVNALLLGDSALYLCASSPDSTGANVLTFGAGSRLTVL.

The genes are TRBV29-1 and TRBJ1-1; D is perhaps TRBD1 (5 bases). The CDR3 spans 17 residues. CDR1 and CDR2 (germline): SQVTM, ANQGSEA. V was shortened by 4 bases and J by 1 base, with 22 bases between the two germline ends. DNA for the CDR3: TGCAGCGTTGTGCCCGCAGGGATAATTGTCAAGAACACTGAAGCTTTCTTT. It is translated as CSVVPAGIIVKNTEAFF.

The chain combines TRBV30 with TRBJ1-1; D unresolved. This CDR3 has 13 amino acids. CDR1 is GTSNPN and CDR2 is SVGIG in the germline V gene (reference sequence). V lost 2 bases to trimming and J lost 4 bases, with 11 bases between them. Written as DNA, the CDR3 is TGTGCCTGGAGTTTGGGTCTGTCCACTGAAGCTTTCTTT. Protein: CAWSLGLSTEAFF.

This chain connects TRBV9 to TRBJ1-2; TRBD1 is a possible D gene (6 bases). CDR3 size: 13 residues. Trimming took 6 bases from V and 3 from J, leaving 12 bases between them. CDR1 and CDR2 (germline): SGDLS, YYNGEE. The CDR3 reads CASTAGEDYGYTF. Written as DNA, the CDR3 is TGTGCCAGCACCGCAGGGGAGGACTATGGCTACACCTTC.

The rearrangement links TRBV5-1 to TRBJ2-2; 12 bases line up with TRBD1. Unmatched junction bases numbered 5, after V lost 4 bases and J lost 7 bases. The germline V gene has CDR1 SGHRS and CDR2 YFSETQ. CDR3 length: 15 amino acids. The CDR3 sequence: CASSTGQGAFGELFF. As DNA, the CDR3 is TGCGCCAGCAGCACGGGACAGGGGGCCTTCGGGGAGCTGTTTTTT.

The CDR3 DNA is TGTGCCAGCAGCTTAGATCGAAGCCTTCGGGAGACCCAGTACTTC. This gives the protein CASSLDRSLRETQYF. The rearrangement uses TRBV7-6 and TRBJ2-5; unclear D gene. The CDR3 has 15 residues. Germline V gene sequence: CDR1 SGHVS, CDR2 FNYEAQ. Deletions cut 1 base from V and 5 bases from J, with 14 bases between.

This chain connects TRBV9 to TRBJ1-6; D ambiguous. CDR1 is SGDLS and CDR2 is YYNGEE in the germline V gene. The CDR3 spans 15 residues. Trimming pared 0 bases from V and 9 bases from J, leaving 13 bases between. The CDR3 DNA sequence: TGTGCCAGCAGCGTAGATGGGAGGCAAGGTTCACCCCTCCACTTT. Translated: CASSVDGRQGSPLHF.

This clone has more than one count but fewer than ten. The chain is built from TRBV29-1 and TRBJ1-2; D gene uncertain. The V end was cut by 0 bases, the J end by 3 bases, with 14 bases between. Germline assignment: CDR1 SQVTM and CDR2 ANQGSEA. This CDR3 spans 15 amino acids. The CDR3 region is CSVEDDRVGDYGYTF. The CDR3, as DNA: TGCAGCGTTGAAGACGACCGAGTAGGAGACTATGGCTACACCTTC.

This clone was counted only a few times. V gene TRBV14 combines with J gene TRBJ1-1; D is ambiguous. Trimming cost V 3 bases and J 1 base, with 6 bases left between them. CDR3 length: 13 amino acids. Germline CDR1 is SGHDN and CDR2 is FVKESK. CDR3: CASSHGPNTEAFF. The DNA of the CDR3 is TGTGCCAGCAGCCATGGACCGAACACTGAAGCTTTCTTT. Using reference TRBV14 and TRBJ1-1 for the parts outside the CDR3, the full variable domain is EAGVTQFPSHSVIEKGQTVTLRCDPISGHDNLYWYRRVMGKEIKFLLHFVKESKQDESGMPNNRFLAERTGGTYSTLKVQPAELEDSGVYFCASSHGPNTEAFFGQGTRLTVV.

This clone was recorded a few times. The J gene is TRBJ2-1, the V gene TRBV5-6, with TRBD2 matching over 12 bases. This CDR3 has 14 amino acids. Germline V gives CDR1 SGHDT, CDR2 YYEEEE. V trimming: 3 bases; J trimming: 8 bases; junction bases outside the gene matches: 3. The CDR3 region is CASSSSGGVDEQFF. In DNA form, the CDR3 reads TGTGCCAGCAGCTCTAGCGGGGGGGTCGATGAGCAGTTCTTC.

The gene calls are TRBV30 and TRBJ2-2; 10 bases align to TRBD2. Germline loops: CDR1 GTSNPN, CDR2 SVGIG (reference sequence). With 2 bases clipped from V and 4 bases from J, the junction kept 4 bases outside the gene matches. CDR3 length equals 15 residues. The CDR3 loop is CAWSTLAGVTGELFF. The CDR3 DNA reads TGTGCCTGGAGTACCCTAGCGGGGGTCACCGGGGAGCTGTTTTTT.

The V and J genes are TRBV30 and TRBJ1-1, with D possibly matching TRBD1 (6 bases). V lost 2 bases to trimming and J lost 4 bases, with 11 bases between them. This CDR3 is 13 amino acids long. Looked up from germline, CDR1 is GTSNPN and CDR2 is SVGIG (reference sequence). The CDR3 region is CAWSIGGGTEAFF. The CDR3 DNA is TGTGCCTGGAGTATCGGGGGCGGCACTGAAGCTTTCTTT. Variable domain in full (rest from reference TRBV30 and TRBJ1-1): SQTIHQWPATLVQPVGSPLSLECTVEGTSNPNLYWYRQAAGRGLQLLFYSVGIGQISSEVPQNLSASRPQDRQFILSSKKLLLSDSGFYLCAWSIGGGTEAFFGQGTRLTVV.

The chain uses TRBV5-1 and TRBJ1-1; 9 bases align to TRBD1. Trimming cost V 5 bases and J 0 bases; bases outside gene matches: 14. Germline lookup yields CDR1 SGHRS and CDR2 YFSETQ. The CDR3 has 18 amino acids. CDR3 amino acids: CASRLDPGQGLLNTEAFF. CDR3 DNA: TGCGCCAGCAGGCTCGATCCGGGACAGGGCCTTTTGAACACTGAAGCTTTCTTT.

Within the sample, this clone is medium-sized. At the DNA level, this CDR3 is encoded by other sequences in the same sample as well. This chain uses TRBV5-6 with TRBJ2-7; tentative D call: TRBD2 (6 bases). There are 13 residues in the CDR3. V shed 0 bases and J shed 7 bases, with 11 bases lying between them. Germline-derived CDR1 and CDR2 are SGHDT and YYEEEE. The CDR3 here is CASSLARGREQYF. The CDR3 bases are TGTGCCAGCAGCTTGGCCCGGGGGAGGGAGCAGTACTTC.

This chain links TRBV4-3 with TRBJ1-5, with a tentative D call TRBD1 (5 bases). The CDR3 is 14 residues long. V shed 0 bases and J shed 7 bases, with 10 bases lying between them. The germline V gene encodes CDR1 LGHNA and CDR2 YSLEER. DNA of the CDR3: TGCGCCAGCAGCCAAGAGGAGGGGAGGCAGCCCCAGCATTTT. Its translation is CASSQEEGRQPQHF.

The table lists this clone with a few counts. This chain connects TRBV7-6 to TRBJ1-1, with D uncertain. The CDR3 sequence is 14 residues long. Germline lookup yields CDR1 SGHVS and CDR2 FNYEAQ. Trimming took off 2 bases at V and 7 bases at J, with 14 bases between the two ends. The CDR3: CASSLPDLTREAFF. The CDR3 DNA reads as TGTGCCAGCAGCTTACCGGACCTTACCCGTGAAGCTTTCTTT.

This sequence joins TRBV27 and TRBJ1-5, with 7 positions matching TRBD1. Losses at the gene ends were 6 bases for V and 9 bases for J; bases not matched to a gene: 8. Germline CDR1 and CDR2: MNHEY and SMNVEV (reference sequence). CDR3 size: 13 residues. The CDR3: CASSDRANGPQHF. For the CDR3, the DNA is TGTGCCAGCAGCGACAGGGCCAACGGGCCCCAGCATTTT.

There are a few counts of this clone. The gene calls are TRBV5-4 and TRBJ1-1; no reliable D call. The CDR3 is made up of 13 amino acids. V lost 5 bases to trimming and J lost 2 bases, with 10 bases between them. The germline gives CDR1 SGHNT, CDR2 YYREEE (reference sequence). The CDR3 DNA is TGTGCCAGCAGGGCCGGTCCTAACACTGAAGCTTTCTTT. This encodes CASRAGPNTEAFF.

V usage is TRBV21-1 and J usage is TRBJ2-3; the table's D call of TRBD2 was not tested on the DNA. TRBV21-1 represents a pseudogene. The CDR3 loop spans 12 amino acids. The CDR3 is CASSKGGDTQYF. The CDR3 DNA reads TGTGCCAGCAGCAAAGGAGGGGATACGCAGTATTTT.

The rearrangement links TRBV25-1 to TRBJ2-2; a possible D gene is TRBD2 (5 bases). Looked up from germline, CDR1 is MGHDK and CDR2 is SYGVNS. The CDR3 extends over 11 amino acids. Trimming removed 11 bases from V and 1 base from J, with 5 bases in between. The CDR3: CAAGNTGELFF. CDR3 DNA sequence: TGTGCCGCGGGGAACACCGGGGAGCTGTTTTTT.

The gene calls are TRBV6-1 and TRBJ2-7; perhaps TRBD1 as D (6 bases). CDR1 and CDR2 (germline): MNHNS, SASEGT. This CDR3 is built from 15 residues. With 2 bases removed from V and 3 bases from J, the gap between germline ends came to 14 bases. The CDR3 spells CASSELMQGNYEQYF. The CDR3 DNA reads TGTGCCAGCAGTGAATTGATGCAGGGGAACTACGAGCAGTACTTC.